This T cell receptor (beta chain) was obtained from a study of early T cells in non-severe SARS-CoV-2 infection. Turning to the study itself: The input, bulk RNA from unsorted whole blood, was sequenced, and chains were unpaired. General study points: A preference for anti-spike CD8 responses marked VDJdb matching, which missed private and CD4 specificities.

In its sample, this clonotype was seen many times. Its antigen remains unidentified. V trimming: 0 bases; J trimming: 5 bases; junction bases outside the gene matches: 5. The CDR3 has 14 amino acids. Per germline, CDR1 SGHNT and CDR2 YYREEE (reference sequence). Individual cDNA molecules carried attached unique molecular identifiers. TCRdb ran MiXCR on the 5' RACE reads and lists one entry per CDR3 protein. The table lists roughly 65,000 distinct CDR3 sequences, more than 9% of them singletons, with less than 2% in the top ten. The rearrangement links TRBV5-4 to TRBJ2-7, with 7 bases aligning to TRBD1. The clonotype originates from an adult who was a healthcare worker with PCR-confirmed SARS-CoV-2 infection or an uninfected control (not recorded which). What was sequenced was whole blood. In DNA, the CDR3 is TGTGCCAGCAGCTTGGGACAGGGTCGCCACGAGCAGTACTTC. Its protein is CASSLGQGRHEQYF.